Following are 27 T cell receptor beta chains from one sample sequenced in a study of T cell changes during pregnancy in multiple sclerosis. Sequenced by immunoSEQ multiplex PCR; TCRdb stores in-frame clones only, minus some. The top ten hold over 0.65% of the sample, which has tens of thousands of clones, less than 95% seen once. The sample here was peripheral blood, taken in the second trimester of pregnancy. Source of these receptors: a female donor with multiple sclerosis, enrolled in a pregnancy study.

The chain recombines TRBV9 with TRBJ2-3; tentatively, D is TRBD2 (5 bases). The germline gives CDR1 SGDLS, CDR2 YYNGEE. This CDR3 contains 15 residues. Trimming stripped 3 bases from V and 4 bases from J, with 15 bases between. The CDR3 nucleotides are TGTGCCAGCAGCGACCTTCCCGGGATCTCAGATACGCAGTATTTT. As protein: CASSDLPGISDTQYF.

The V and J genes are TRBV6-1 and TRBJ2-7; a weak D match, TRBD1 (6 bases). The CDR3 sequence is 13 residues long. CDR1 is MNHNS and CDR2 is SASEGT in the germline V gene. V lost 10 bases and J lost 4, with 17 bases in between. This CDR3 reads CATDPLGAYEQYF. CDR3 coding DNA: TGTGCCACCGACCCATTGGGGGCATACGAGCAGTACTTC.

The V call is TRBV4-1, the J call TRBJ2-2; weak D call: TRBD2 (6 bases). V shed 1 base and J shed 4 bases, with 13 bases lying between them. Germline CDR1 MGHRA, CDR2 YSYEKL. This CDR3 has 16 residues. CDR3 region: CASSQVGGTGTGELFF. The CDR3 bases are TGCGCCAGCAGCCAAGTCGGAGGGACTGGCACCGGGGAGCTGTTTTTT.

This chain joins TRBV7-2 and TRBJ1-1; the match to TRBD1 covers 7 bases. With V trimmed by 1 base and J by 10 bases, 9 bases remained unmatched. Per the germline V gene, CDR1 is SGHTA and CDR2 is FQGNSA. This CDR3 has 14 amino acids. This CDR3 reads CASSLDPTGRLAFF. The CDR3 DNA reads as TGTGCCAGCAGCTTAGATCCGACAGGGAGGTTAGCTTTCTTT.

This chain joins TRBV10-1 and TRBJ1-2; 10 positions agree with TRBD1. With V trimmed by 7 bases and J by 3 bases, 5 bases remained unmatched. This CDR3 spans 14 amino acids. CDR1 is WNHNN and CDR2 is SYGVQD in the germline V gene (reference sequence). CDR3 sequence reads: CASTRQGADYGYTF. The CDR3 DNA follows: TGCGCCAGCACACGACAGGGGGCAGACTATGGCTACACCTTC.

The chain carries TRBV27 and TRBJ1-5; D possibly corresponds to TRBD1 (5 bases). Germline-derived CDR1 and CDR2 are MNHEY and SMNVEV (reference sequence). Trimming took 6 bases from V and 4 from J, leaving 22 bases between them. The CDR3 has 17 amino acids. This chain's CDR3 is CASRPGGRGIGNQPQHF. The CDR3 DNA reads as TGTGCCAGCAGGCCCGGGGGGAGGGGAATCGGAAATCAGCCCCAGCATTTT.

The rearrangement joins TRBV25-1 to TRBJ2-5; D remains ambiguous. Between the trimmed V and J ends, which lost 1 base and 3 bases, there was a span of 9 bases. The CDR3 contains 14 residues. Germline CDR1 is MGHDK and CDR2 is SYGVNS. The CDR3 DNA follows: TGTGCCAGCAGTGAATGGGTAGCCAAAGAGACCCAGTACTTC. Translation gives CASSEWVAKETQYF.

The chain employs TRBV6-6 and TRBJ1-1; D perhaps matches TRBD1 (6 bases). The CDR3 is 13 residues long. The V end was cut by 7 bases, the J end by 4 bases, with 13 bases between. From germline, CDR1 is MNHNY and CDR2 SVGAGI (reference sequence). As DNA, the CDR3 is TGTGCCAGCACCCCGGGAGGGGGCACTGAAGCTTTCTTT. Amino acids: CASTPGGGTEAFF.

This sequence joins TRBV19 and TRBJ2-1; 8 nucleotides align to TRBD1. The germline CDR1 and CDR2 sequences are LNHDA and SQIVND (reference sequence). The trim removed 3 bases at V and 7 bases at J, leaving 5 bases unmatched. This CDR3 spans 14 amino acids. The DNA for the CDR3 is TGTGCCAGTAGTATGGGGACAGGAAGGAATGAGCAGTTCTTC. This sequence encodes CASSMGTGRNEQFF.

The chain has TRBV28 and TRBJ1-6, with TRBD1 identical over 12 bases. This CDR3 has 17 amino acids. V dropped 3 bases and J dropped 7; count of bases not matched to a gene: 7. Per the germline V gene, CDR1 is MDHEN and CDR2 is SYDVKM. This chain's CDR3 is CASSLGTGGFQNSPLHF. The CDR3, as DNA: TGTGCCAGCAGTTTGGGGACAGGGGGCTTCCAAAATTCACCCCTCCACTTT.

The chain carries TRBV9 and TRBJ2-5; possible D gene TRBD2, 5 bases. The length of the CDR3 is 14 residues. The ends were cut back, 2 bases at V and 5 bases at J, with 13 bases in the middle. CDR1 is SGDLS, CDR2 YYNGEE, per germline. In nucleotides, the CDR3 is TGTGCCAGCAGCGTCACGGGGATTACGGAGACCCAGTACTTC. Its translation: CASSVTGITETQYF.

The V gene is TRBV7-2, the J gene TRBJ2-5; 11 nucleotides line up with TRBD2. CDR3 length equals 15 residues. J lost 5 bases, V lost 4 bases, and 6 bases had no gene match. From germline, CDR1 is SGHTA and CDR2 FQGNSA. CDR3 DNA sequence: TGTGCCAGCAGCTCATTTCCTAGCGGGGGGGAGACCCAGTACTTC. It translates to CASSSFPSGGETQYF.

This chain's CDR3 is CASGLVARNEQFF. CDR3 DNA: TGTGCTAGTGGTTTGGTAGCCCGCAATGAGCAGTTCTTC. The rearrangement links TRBV12-5 to TRBJ2-1; D is unresolved. Germline-derived CDR1 and CDR2 are LGHNT and FRNRAP. The CDR3 runs to 13 residues. V lost 0 bases, J lost 6 bases, and 6 bases lay in between.

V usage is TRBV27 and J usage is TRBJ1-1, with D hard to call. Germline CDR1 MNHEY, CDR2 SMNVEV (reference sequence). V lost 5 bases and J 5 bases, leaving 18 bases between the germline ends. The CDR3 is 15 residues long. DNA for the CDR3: TGTGCCAGCAGTCCTGCAGCCCGGAGGTGGACTGAAGCTTTCTTT. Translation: CASSPAARRWTEAFF.

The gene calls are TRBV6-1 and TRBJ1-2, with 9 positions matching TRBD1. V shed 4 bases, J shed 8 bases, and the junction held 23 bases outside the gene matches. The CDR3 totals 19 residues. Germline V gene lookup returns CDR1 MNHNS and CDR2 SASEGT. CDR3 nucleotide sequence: TGTGCCAGCAGTGGAACGCCCCCAGGGACAGGGAATAGAGGGGGAGGCTACACCTTC. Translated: CASSGTPPGTGNRGGGYTF.

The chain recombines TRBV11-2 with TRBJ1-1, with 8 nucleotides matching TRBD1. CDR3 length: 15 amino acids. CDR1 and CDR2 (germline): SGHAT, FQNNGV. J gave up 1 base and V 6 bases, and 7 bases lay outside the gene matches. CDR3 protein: CASRQGQGQNTEAFF. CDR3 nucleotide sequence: TGTGCCAGCAGACAAGGACAGGGTCAGAACACTGAAGCTTTCTTT.

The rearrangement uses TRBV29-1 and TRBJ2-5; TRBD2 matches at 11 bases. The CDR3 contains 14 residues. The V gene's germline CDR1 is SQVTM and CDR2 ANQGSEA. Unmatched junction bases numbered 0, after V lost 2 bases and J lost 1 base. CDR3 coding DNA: TGCAGCGTTGAACTAGCGGGGGGCCAAGAGACCCAGTACTTC. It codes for CSVELAGGQETQYF.

CDR3 loop: CASSRDGYTF. The CDR3 nucleotides are TGTGCCAGCAGCAGGGATGGCTACACCTTC. The gene calls are TRBV6-5 and TRBJ1-2, with a weak D call TRBD1 (5 bases). The ends were cut back, 6 bases at V and 6 bases at J, with 5 bases in the middle. CDR1 is MNHEY and CDR2 is SVGAGI in the germline V gene. There are 10 residues in the CDR3.

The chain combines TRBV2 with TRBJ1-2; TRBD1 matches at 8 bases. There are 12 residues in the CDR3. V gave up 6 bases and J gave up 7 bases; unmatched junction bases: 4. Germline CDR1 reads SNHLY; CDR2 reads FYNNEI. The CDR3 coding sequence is TGTGCCAGCAGACTCACAGGGGGTGGCTACACCTTC. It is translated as CASRLTGGGYTF.

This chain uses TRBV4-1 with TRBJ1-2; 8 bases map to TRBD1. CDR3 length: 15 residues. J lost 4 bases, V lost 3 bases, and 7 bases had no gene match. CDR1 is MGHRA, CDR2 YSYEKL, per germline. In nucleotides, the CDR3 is TGCGCCAGCAGCCAGTCGACCGGGACAGGCTATGGCTACACCTTC. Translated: CASSQSTGTGYGYTF.

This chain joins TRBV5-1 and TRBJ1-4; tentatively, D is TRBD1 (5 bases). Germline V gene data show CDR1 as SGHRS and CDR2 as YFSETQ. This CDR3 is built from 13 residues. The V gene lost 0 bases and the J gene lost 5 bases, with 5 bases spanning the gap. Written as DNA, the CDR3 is TGCGCCAGCAGCTTGGAGGGGAATGAAAAACTGTTTTTT. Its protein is CASSLEGNEKLFF.

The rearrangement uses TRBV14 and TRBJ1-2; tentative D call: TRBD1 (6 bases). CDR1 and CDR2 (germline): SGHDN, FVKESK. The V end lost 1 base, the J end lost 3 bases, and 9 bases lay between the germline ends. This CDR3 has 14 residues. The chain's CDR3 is CASSQARGDYGYTF. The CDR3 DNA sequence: TGTGCCAGCAGCCAAGCCAGGGGTGACTATGGCTACACCTTC.

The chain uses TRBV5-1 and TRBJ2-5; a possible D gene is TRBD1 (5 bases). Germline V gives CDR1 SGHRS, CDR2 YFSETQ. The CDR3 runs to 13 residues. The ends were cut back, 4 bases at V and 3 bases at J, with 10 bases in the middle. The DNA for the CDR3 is TGCGCCAGCAGCGGGGCCCGGGAAGAGACCCAGTACTTC. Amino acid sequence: CASSGAREETQYF.

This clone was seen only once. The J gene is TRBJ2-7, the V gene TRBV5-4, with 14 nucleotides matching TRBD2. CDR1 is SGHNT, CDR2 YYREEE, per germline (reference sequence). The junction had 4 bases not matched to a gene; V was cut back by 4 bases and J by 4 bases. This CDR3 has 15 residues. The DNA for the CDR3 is TGTGCCAGCAGCGCCGGGACTAGCGGGGGTTACGAGCAGTACTTC. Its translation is CASSAGTSGGYEQYF.

In nucleotides, the CDR3 is TGTGCCAGCTCACCAGGTTGGCAGGGGGACTATCAGCCCCAGCATTTT. Translated, it gives CASSPGWQGDYQPQHF. The rearrangement joins TRBV18 to TRBJ1-5; 7 bases are a match to TRBD1. CDR1 and CDR2 (germline): KGHSH, LQKENI. The CDR3 extends over 16 amino acids. J was trimmed by 5 bases and V by 2 bases; bases with no gene match: 9.

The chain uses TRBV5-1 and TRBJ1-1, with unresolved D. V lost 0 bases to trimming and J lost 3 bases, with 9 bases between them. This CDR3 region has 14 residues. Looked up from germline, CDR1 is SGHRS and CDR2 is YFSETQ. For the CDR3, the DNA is TGCGCCAGCAGCTTGGTTCCGAGGGACACTGAAGCTTTCTTT. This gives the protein CASSLVPRDTEAFF.

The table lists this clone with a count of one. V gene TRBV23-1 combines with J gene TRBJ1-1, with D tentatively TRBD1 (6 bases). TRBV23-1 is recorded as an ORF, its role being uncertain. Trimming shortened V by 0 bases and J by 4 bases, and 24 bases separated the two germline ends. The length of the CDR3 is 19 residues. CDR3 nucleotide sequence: TGCGCCAGCAGTCAATCGAACCGGGACAAGTCTTACATTGGCACTGAAGCTTTCTTT. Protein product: CASSQSNRDKSYIGTEAFF.